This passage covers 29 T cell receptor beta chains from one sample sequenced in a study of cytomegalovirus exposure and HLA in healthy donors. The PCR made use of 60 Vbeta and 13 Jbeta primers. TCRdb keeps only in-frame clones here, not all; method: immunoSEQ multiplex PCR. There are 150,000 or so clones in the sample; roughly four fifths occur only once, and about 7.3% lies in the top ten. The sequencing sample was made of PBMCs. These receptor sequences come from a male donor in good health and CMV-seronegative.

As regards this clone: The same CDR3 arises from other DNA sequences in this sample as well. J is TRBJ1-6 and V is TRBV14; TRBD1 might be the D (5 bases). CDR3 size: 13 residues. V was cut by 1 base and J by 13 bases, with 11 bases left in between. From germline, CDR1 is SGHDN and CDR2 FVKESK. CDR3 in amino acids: CASSQGQFLPLHF. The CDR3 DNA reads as TGTGCCAGCAGCCAAGGACAGTTTTTGCCCCTCCACTTT.

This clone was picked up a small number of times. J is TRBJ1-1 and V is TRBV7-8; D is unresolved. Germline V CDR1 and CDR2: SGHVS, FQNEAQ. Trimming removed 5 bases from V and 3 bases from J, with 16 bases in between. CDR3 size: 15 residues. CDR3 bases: TGTGCCAGCAGCCCCTTTAGTACGGGTTACACTGAAGCTTTCTTT. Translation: CASSPFSTGYTEAFF.

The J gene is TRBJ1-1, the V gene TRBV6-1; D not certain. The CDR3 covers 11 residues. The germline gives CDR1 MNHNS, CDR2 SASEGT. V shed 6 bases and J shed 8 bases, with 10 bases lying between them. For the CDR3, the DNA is TGTGCCAGCAGGCGGGCGGGGGAAGCTTTCTTT. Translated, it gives CASRRAGEAFF.

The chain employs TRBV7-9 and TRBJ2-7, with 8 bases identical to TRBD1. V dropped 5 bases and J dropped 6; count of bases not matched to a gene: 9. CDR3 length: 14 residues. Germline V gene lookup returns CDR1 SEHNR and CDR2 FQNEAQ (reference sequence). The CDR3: CASSLRQGSVEQYF. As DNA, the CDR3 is TGTGCCAGCAGCCTTAGACAGGGGTCTGTCGAGCAGTACTTC.

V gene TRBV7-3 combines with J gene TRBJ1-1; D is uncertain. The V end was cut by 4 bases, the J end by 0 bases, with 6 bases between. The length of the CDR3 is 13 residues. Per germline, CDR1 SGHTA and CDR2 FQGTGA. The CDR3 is CASSSDMNTEAFF. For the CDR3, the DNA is TGTGCCAGCAGCTCCGACATGAACACTGAAGCTTTCTTT.

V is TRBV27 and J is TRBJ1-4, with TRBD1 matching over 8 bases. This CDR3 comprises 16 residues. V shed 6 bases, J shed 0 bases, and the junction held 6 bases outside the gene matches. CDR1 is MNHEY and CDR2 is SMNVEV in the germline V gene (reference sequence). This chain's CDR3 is CASSLTGVATNEKLFF. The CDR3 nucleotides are TGTGCCAGCAGCCTGACAGGGGTTGCAACTAATGAAAAACTGTTTTTT. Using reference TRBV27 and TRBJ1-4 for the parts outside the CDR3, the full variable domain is EAQVTQNPRYLITVTGKKLTVTCSQNMNHEYMSWYRQDPGLGLRQIYYSMNVEVTDKGDVPEGYKVSRKEKRNFPLILESPSPNQTSLYFCASSLTGVATNEKLFFGSGTQLSVL.

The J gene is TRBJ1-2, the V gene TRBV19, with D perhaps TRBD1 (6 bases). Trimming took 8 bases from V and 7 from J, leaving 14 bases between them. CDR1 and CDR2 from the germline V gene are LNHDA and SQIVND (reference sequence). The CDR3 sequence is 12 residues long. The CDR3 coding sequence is TGTGCCAGTCTAGGGGGACCCGTTGGCTACACCTTC. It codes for CASLGGPVGYTF.

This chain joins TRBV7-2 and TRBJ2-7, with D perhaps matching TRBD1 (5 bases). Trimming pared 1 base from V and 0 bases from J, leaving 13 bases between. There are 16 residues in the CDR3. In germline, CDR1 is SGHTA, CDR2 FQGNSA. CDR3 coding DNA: TGTGCCAGCAGCTTAGGTTCGCAGGGTGCCTCCTACGAGCAGTACTTC. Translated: CASSLGSQGASYEQYF.

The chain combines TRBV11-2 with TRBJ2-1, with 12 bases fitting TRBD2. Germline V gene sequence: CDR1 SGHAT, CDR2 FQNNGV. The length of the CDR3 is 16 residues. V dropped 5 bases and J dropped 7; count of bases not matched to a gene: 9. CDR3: CASSPVTSGGINEQFF. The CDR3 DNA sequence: TGTGCCAGCAGCCCGGTTACTAGCGGGGGGATTAATGAGCAGTTCTTC.

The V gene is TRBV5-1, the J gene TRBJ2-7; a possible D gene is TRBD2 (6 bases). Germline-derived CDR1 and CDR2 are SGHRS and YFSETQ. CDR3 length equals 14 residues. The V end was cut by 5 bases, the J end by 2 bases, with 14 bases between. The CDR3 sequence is CASRGGTFTYEQYF. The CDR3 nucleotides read TGCGCCAGCAGAGGCGGGACTTTTACCTACGAGCAGTACTTC. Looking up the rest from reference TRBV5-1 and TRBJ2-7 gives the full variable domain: KAGVTQTPRYLIKTRGQQVTLSCSPISGHRSVSWYQQTPGQGLQFLFEYFSETQRNKGNFPGRFSGRQFSNSRSEMNVSTLELGDSALYLCASRGGTFTYEQYFGPGTRLTVT.

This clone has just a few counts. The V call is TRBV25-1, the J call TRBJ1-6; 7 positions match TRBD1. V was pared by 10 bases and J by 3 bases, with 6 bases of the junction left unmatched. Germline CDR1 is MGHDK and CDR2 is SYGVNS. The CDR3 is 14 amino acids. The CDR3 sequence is CATSRDSYNSPLHF. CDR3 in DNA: TGTGCCACCTCTCGGGACAGCTATAATTCACCCCTCCACTTT.

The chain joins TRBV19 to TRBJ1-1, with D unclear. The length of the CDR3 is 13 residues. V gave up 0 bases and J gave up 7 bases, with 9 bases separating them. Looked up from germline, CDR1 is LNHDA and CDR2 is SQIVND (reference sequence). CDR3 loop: CASSIDLPSEAFF. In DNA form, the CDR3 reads TGTGCCAGTAGTATAGATCTACCGAGTGAAGCTTTCTTT.

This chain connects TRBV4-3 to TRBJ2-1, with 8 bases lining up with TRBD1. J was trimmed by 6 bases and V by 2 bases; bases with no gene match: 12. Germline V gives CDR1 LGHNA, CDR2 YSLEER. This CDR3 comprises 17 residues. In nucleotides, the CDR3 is TGCGCCAGCAGCCAAACCCTTGGCAGGGGGCTGGGCAATGAGCAGTTCTTC. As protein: CASSQTLGRGLGNEQFF.

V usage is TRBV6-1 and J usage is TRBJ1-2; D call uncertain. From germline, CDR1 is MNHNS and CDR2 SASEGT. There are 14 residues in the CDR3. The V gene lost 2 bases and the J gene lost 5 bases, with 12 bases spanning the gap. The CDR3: CASSETTTSYGYTF. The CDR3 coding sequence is TGTGCCAGCAGTGAAACGACAACTTCGTATGGCTACACCTTC.

The CDR3 loop reads CASSRQGAVQEKLFF. In DNA form, the CDR3 reads TGTGCCAGCAGTCGACAGGGAGCCGTGCAGGAAAAACTGTTTTTT. The chain couples TRBV27 to TRBJ1-4; 7 nucleotides agree with TRBD1. V shed 5 bases, J shed 8 bases, and the junction held 11 bases outside the gene matches. CDR1 is MNHEY, CDR2 SMNVEV, per germline (reference sequence). The CDR3 consists of 15 residues.

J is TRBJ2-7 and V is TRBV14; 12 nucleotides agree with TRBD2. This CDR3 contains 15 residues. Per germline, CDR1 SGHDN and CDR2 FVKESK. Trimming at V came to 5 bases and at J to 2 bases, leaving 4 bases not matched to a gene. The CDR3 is CASSYLAGGAYEQYF. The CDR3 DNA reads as TGTGCCAGCAGCTACCTAGCGGGAGGGGCCTACGAGCAGTACTTC.

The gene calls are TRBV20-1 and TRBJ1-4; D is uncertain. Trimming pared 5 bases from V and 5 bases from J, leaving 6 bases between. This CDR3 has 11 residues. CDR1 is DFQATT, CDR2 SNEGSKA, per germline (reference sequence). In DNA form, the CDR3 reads TGCAGTGCTCGTACAAATGAAAAACTGTTTTTT. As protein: CSARTNEKLFF.

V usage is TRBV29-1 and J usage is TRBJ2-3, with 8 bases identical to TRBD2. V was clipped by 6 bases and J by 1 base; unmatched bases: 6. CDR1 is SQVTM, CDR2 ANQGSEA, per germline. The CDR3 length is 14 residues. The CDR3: CSVDYGGGTDTQYF. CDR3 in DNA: TGCAGCGTCGATTACGGGGGGGGCACAGATACGCAGTATTTT.

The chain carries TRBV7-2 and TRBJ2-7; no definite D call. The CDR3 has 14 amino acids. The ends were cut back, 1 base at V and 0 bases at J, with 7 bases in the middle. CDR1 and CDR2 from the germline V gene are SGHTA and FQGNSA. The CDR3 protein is CASSLEHSSYEQYF. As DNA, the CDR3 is TGTGCCAGCAGCTTAGAACACAGCTCCTACGAGCAGTACTTC.

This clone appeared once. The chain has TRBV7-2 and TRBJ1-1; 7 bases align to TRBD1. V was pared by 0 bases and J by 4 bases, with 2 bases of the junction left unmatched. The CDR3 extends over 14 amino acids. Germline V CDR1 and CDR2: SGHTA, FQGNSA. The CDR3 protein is CASSLANRGTEAFF. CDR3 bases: TGTGCCAGCAGCTTAGCTAACAGGGGCACTGAAGCTTTCTTT. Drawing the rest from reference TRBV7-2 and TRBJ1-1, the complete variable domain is GAGVSQSPSNKVTEKGKDVELRCDPISGHTALYWYRQSLGQGLEFLIYFQGNSAPDKSGLPSDRFSAERTGGSVSTLTIQRTQQEDSAVYLCASSLANRGTEAFFGQGTRLTVV.

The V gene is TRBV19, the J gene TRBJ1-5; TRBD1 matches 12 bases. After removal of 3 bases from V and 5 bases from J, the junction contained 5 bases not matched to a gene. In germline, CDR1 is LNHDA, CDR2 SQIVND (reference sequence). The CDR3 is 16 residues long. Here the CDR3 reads CASSIGTGGRDQPQHF. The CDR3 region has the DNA TGTGCCAGTAGTATCGGGACAGGGGGCAGGGATCAGCCCCAGCATTTT.

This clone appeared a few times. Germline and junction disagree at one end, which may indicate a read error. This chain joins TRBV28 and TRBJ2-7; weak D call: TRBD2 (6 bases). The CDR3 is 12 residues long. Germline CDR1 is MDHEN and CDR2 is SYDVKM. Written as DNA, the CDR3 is TGTGCCAGCAGTTTGCAGGAGGGGTTTCCCGACTTC. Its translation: CASSLQEGFPDF.

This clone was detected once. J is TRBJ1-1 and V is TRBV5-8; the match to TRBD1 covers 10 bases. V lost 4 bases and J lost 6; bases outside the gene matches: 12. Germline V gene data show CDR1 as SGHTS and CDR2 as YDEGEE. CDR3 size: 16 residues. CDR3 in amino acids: CASSTLPGQGIAEAFF. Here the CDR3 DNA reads TGTGCCAGCAGCACGCTCCCGGGACAGGGGATCGCTGAAGCTTTCTTT. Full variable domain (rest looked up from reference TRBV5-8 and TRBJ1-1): EAGVTQSPTHLIKTRGQQATLRCSPISGHTSVYWYQQALGLGLQFLLWYDEGEERNRGNFPPRFSGRQFPNYSSELNVNALELEDSALYLCASSTLPGQGIAEAFFGQGTRLTVV.

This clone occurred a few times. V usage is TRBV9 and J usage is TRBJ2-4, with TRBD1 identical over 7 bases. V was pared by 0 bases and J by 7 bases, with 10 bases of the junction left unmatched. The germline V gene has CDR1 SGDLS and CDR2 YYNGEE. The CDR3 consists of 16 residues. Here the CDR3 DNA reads TGTGCCAGCAGCGTAGAACCGACAGGGACCCTGAACATTCAGTACTTC. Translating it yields CASSVEPTGTLNIQYF.

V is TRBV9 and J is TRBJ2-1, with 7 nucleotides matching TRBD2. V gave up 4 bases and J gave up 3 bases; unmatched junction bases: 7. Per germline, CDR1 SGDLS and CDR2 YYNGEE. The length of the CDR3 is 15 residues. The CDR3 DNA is TGTGCCAGCAGCCCCCTAGCGGCACTCTACAATGAGCAGTTCTTC. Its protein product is CASSPLAALYNEQFF.

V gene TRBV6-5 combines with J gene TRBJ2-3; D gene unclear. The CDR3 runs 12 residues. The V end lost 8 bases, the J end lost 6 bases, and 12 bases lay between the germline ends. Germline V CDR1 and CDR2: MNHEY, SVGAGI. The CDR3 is CASRHEDDTQYF. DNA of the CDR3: TGTGCCAGCCGGCACGAGGATGATACGCAGTATTTT.

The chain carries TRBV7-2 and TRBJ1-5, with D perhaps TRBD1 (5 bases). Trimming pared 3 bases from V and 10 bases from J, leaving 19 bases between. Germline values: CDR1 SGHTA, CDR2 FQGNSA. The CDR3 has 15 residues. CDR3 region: CASSFGEGRGSPQHF. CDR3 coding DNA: TGTGCCAGCAGCTTTGGGGAGGGACGGGGAAGTCCCCAGCATTTT.

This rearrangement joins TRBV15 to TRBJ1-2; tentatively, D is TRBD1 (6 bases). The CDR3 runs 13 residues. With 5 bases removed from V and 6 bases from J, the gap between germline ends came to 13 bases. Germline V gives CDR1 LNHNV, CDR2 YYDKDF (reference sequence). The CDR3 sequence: CATSPGHINGYTF. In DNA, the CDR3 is TGTGCCACCAGCCCGGGACACATCAATGGCTACACCTTC.

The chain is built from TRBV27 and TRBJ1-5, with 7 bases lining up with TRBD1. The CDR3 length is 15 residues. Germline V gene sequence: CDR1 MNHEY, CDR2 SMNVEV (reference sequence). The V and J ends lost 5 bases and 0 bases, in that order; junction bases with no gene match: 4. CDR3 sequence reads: CASSPGQYSNQPQHF. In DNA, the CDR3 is TGTGCCAGCAGTCCGGGACAGTATAGCAATCAGCCCCAGCATTTT.